Listed here are 5 T cell receptor beta chains from one sample, sequenced in a study of response to subunit inactivated influenza vaccine. Using its own MiXCR run on the RT-PCR reads, TCRdb lists one record per CDR3 protein. This sample has roughly 650,000 distinct CDR3 sequences, with about 15% found just once. This specimen was PBMCs from blood, taken about 12 days after vaccination. The source of these receptors is a man aged 45-65 years who received an inactivated influenza vaccine.

This clonotype was recorded a few times. The CDR3 region is CASSHQSEKLFF. CDR3 nucleotides: TGCGCCAGCAGCCACCAGAGTGAAAAACTGTTTTTT. V gene TRBV4-3 combines with J gene TRBJ1-4; no clear D gene. Trimming pared 3 bases from V and 7 bases from J, leaving 6 bases between. The CDR3 consists of 12 residues. Germline V CDR1 and CDR2: LGHNA, YSLEER.

Only a few counts were recorded for this clonotype. This chain links TRBV30 with TRBJ2-5, with TRBD1 identical over 8 bases. Looked up from germline, CDR1 is GTSNPN and CDR2 is SVGIG (reference sequence). CDR3 size: 14 residues. V lost 4 bases, J lost 6 bases, and 10 bases stayed unmatched. CDR3 nucleotides: TGTGCCTGGAATCGAGACAGGGGTCCACAGACCCAGTACTTC. This encodes CAWNRDRGPQTQYF.

The table lists this clonotype with a few counts. The V call is TRBV5-1, the J call TRBJ1-1; TRBD1 matches at 7 bases. Trimming removed 0 bases from V and 8 bases from J; junction bases left unmatched: 1. Germline V gene data show CDR1 as SGHRS and CDR2 as YFSETQ. This CDR3 is built from 12 residues. CDR3 region: CASSLGGQEAFF. The CDR3, as DNA: TGCGCCAGCAGCTTGGGGGGACAGGAAGCTTTCTTT. Combining the CDR3 with reference TRBV5-1 and TRBJ1-1 gives the whole variable domain KAGVTQTPRYLIKTRGQQVTLSCSPISGHRSVSWYQQTPGQGLQFLFEYFSETQRNKGNFPGRFSGRQFSNSRSEMNVSTLELGDSALYLCASSLGGQEAFFGQGTRLTVV.

V is TRBV24-1 and J is TRBJ1-5; tentatively, D is TRBD1 (5 bases). V lost 1 base, J lost 8 bases, and 14 bases lay in between. The CDR3 length is 15 residues. Germline-derived CDR1 and CDR2 are KGHDR and SFDVKD. CDR3 nucleotides: TGTGCCACCAGTGATTTTAGCAGGGCTAATAAGCCCCAGCATTTT. This encodes CATSDFSRANKPQHF.

As regards this clonotype: This could be a read error, since a much larger clone is one nucleotide away. The chain employs TRBV7-6 and TRBJ2-7; tentative D call: TRBD2 (6 bases). The CDR3 covers 13 residues. The V gene's germline CDR1 is SGHVS and CDR2 FNYEAQ. The CDR3 loop is CSSSTVDGGEQYF. The CDR3 DNA reads as TGTTCCAGCAGTACCGTCGACGGGGGCGAGCAGTACTTC.